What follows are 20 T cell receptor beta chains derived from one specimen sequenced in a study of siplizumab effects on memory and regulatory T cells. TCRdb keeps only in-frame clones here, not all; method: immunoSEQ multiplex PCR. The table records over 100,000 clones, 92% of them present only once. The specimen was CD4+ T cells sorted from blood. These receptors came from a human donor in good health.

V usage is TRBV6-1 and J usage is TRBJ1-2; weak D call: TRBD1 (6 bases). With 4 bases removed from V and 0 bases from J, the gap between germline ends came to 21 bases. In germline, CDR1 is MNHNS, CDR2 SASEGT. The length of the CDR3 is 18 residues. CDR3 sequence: CASSGWGRDSGANYGYTF. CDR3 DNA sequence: TGTGCCAGCAGTGGATGGGGGCGGGATTCAGGAGCTAACTATGGCTACACCTTC.

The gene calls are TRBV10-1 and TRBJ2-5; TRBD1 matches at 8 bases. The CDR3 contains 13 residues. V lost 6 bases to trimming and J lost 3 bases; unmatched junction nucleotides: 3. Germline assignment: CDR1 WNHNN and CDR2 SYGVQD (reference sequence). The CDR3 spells CASSYRGEETQYF. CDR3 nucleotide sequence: TGCGCCAGCAGCTACAGGGGGGAAGAGACCCAGTACTTC.

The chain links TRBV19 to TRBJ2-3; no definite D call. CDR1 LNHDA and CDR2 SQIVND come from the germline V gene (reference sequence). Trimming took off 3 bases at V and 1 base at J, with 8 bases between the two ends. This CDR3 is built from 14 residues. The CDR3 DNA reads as TGTGCCAGTAGTATCCCATCGGGCACAGATACGCAGTATTTT. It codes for CASSIPSGTDTQYF. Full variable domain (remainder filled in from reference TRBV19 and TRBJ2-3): DGGITQSPKYLFRKEGQNVTLSCEQNLNHDAMYWYRQDPGQGLRLIYYSQIVNDFQKGDIAEGYSVSREKKESFPLTVTSAQKNPTAFYLCASSIPSGTDTQYFGPGTRLTVL.

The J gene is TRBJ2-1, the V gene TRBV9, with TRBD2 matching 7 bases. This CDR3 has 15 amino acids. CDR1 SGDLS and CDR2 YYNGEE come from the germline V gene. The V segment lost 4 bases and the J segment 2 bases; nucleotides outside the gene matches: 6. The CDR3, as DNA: TGTGCCAGCAGCTATAGCGGGTTAGCCTACAATGAGCAGTTCTTC. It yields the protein CASSYSGLAYNEQFF.

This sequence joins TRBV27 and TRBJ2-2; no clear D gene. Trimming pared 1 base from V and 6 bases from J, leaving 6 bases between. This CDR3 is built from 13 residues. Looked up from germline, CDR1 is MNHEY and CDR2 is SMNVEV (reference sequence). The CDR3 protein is CASSLYAPGELFF. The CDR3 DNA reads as TGTGCCAGCAGTTTATACGCGCCCGGGGAGCTGTTTTTT.

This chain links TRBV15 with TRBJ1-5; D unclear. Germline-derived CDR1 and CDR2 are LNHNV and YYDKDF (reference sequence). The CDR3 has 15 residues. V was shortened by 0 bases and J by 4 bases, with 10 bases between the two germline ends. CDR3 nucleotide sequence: TGTGCCACCAGCAGAGACAGGTACCCTAATCAGCCCCAGCATTTT. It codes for CATSRDRYPNQPQHF.

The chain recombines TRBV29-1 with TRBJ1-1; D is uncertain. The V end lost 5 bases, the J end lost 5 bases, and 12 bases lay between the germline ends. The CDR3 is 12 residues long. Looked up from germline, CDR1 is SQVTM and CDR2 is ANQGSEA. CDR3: CSVSQALTEAFF. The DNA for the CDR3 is TGCAGCGTTTCTCAGGCCCTGACTGAAGCTTTCTTT. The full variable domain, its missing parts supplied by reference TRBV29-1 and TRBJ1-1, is SAVISQKPSRDICQRGTSLTIQCQVDSQVTMMFWYRQQPGQSLTLIATANQGSEATYESGFVIDKFPISRPNLTFSTLTVSNMSPEDSSIYLCSVSQALTEAFFGQGTRLTVV.

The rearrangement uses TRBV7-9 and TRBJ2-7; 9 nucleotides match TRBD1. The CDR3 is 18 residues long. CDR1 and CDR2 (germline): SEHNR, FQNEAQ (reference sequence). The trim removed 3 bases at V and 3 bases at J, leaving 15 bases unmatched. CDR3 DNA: TGTGCCAGCAGCTTCCCAACCCGGACTGGGACAGGGATCTACGAGCAGTACTTC. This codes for CASSFPTRTGTGIYEQYF.

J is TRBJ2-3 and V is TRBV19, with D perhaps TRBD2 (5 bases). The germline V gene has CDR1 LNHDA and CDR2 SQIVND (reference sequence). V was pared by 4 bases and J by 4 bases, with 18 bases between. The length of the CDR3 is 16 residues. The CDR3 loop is CASSTVLAPRPDTQYF. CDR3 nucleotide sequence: TGTGCCAGTAGTACCGTTCTAGCTCCCCGACCAGATACGCAGTATTTT.

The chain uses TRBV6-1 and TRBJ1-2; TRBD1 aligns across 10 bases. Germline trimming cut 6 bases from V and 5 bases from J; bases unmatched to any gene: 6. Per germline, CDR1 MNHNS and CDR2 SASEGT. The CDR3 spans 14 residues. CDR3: CASRSRQGAYGYTF. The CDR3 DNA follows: TGTGCCAGCAGGTCGAGACAGGGGGCGTATGGCTACACCTTC.

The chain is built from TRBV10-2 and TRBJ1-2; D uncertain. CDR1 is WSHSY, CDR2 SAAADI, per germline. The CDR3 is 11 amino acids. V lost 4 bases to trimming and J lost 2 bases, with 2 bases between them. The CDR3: CASSGNYGYTF. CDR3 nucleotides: TGCGCCAGCAGTGGCAACTATGGCTACACCTTC.

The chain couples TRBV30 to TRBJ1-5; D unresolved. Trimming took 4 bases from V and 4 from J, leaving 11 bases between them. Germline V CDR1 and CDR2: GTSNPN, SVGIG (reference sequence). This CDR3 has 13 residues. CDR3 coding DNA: TGTGCCTGGACGAATAAGGGAAATCAGCCCCAGCATTTT. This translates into CAWTNKGNQPQHF.

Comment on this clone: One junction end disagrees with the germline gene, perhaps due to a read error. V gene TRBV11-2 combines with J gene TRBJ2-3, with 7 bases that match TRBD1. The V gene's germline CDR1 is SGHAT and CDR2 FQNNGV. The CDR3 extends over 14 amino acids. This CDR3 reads CASSLGQVPDTQYF. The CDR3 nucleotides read TGTGCCAGCAGTTTAGGACAGGTCCCAGATACGCAGTATTTT.

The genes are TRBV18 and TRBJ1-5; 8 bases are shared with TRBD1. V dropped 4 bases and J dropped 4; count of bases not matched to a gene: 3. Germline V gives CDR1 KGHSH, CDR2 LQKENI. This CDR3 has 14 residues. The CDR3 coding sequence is TGTGCCAGCTCACGGGACAGGTCGAATCAGCCCCAGCATTTT. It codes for CASSRDRSNQPQHF.

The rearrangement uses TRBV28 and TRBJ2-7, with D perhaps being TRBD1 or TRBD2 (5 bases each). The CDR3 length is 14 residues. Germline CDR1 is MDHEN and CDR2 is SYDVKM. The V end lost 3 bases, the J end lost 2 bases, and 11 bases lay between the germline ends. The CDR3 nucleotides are TGTGCCAGCAGTTTGCTGGGACCCCCCTACGAGCAGTACTTC. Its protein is CASSLLGPPYEQYF.

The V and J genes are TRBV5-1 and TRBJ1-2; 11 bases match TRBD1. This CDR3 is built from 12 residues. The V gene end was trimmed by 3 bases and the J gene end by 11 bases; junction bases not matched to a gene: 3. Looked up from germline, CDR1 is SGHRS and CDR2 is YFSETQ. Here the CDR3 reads CASSSGQGVYTF. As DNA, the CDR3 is TGCGCCAGCAGCTCGGGACAGGGGGTATACACCTTC.

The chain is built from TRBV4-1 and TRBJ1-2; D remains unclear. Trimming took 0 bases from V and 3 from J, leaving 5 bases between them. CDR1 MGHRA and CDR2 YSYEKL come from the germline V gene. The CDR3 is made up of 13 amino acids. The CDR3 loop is CASSQDRHYGYTF. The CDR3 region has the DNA TGCGCCAGCAGCCAAGATAGGCACTATGGCTACACCTTC.

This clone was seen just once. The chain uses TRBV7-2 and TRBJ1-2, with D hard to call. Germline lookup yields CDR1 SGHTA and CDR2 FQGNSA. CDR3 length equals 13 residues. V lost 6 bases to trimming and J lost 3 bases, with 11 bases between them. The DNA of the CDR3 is TGTGCCAGCAGTTCAAACGGGCACTATGGCTACACCTTC. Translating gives CASSSNGHYGYTF. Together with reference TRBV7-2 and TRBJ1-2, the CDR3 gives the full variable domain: GAGVSQSPSNKVTEKGKDVELRCDPISGHTALYWYRQSLGQGLEFLIYFQGNSAPDKSGLPSDRFSAERTGGSVSTLTIQRTQQEDSAVYLCASSSNGHYGYTFGSGTRLTVV.

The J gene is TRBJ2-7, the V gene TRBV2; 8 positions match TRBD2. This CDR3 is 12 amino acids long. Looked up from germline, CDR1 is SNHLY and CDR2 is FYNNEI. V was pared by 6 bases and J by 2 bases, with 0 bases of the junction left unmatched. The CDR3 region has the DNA TGTGCCAGCAGACTAGCGGCCTACGAGCAGTACTTC. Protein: CASRLAAYEQYF.

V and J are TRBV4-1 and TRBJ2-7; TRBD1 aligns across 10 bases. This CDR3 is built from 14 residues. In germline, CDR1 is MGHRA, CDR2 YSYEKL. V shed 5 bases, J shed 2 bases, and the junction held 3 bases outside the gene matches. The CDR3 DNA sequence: TGCGCCAGCAGCGGGACAGGGGTTCCCTACGAGCAGTACTTC. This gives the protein CASSGTGVPYEQYF.